What follows are 23 T cell receptor beta chains derived from one specimen sequenced in a study of post-analysis software for immune sequencing data. No antigen has been assigned to these receptors. Prepared TCR beta cDNA libraries contained unique molecular identifiers. TCRdb re-derived calls from the PCR reads in MiXCR, one entry per CDR3 protein. In the table there are roughly 580,000 distinct CDR3 sequences, 44% of which are singletons. General observations from the study: The five TRBV segments detected at higher frequency in patients than in controls included TRBV5-6, TRBV5-1 and TRBV20-1.

Input material: blood. These receptors were obtained from a girl between 5 and 17 years old with multiple sclerosis.

The chain is built from TRBV28 and TRBJ1-1; TRBD1 might be the D (5 bases). V was clipped by 6 bases and J by 2 bases, with 25 bases between them. Germline V gives CDR1 MDHEN, CDR2 SYDVKM. The CDR3 has 18 amino acids. CDR3 residues: CASSSLSMPGRSNTEAFF. In nucleotides, the CDR3 is TGTGCCAGCAGCTCACTTTCGATGCCGGGACGAAGTAACACTGAAGCTTTCTTT.

DNA of the CDR3: TGCGCCAGCAGCTTGCTAGCGGGAGGAGCGGGGGAGCAGTTCTTC. This sequence encodes CASSLLAGGAGEQFF. The V gene is TRBV5-1, the J gene TRBJ2-1; TRBD2 aligns across 11 bases. V lost 1 base to trimming and J lost 10 bases; unmatched junction nucleotides: 7. Per germline, CDR1 SGHRS and CDR2 YFSETQ. The CDR3 extends over 15 amino acids. Full variable domain (outside the CDR3, taken from reference TRBV5-1 and TRBJ2-1): KAGVTQTPRYLIKTRGQQVTLSCSPISGHRSVSWYQQTPGQGLQFLFEYFSETQRNKGNFPGRFSGRQFSNSRSEMNVSTLELGDSALYLCASSLLAGGAGEQFFGPGTRLTVL.

On this clonotype itself: Germline and junction disagree at one end, which may indicate a read error. The V and J genes are TRBV29-1 and TRBJ1-4; D possibly corresponds to TRBD1 (6 bases). The CDR3 spans 13 residues. The germline gives CDR1 SQVTM, CDR2 ANQGSEA. CDR3 sequence reads: CSVSGQNNEKLFF. In DNA, the CDR3 is TGCAGCGTATCAGGACAGAATAATGAAAAACTATTTTTT.

This clonotype has a handful of counts. DNA of the CDR3: TGTGCCAGCAGCTTAAGGCGAGCGGGAGGCCCGAACTACGAGCAGTACTTC. Residues: CASSLRRAGGPNYEQYF. The chain couples TRBV7-9 to TRBJ2-7; 9 nucleotides line up with TRBD2. Germline V CDR1 and CDR2: SEHNR, FQNEAQ (reference sequence). The CDR3 length is 17 residues. Trimming removed 2 bases from V and 3 bases from J; junction bases left unmatched: 11. The complete variable domain, with remaining parts taken from reference TRBV7-9 and TRBJ2-7, reads DTGVSQNPRHKITKRGQNVTFRCDPISEHNRLYWYRQTLGQGPEFLTYFQNEAQLEKSRLLSDRFSAERPKGSFSTLEIQRTEQGDSAMYLCASSLRRAGGPNYEQYFGPGTRLTVT.

The J gene is TRBJ2-3, the V gene TRBV5-1, with D possibly TRBD2 on 5 matching bases. The V end lost 4 bases, the J end lost 1 base, and 13 bases lay between the germline ends. CDR1 is SGHRS, CDR2 YFSETQ, per germline. The CDR3 is made up of 15 amino acids. The CDR3: CASSEDSSGTDTQYF. CDR3 DNA: TGCGCCAGCAGCGAGGACTCTTCGGGCACAGATACGCAGTATTTT.

This clonotype has just a few counts. This chain uses TRBV12-3 or TRBV12-4 with TRBJ1-6; D call uncertain. This CDR3 has 14 amino acids. V lost 6 bases and J 7 bases, leaving 13 bases between the germline ends. The DNA for the CDR3 is TGTGCCAGCAGCTTCGGGCAGACAAATTCACCCCTCCACTTT. As protein: CASSFGQTNSPLHF.

This clonotype was detected once. The chain joins TRBV5-1 to TRBJ1-5; D is ambiguous. The CDR3 contains 14 residues. Germline V gene lookup returns CDR1 SGHRS and CDR2 YFSETQ. V lost 0 bases and J 2 bases, leaving 6 bases between the germline ends. The CDR3 protein is CASSLESGNQPQHF. Here the CDR3 DNA reads TGCGCCAGCAGCTTGGAGAGTGGCAATCAGCCCCAGCATTTT.

This clonotype was counted a single time. This chain's CDR3 is CASSPPTLGTDTQYF. The DNA of the CDR3 is TGTGCCAGCAGCCCACCGACTCTGGGGACAGATACGCAGTATTTT. The chain joins TRBV7-9 to TRBJ2-3; D not certain. Looked up from germline, CDR1 is SEHNR and CDR2 is FQNEAQ (reference sequence). CDR3 length: 15 residues. V shed 5 bases and J shed 3 bases, with 15 bases lying between them.

This clonotype was seen only a few times. V gene TRBV7-8 combines with J gene TRBJ2-7; D remains unclear. The CDR3 consists of 15 residues. The V gene's germline CDR1 is SGHVS and CDR2 FQNEAQ. The germline V and J ends were trimmed by 1 base and 2 bases, with 12 bases remaining between them. The CDR3 here is CASSLVLGSTYEQYF. The CDR3 DNA sequence: TGTGCCAGCAGCTTAGTTCTGGGGTCGACCTACGAGCAGTACTTC.

The chain combines TRBV12-3 or TRBV12-4 with TRBJ2-2, with 15 bases fitting TRBD2. V shed 7 bases and J 5 bases; nucleotides not matched to a gene: 8. The CDR3 sequence is 17 residues long. The CDR3 nucleotides are TGTGCCAGCACCCGGACTAGCGGGAGGGCCAATACCGGGGAGCTGTTTTTT. Translation gives CASTRTSGRANTGELFF.

This clonotype turned up a few times. The rearrangement joins TRBV3-1 to TRBJ2-1; 10 nucleotides agree with TRBD2. This CDR3 has 21 residues. Germline loops: CDR1 LGHDT, CDR2 YNNKEL (reference sequence). Trimming cost V 5 bases and J 1 base; bases outside gene matches: 20. In nucleotides, the CDR3 is TGTGCCAGCAGCGGAATACTACCGGGACTAGCGTCGTTATGGTCCTACAATGAGCAGTTCTTC. Encoded protein: CASSGILPGLASLWSYNEQFF.

This clonotype turned up a few times. The rearrangement joins TRBV7-6 to TRBJ2-7; a weak D match, TRBD2 (5 bases). CDR1 and CDR2 from the germline V gene are SGHVS and FNYEAQ. The CDR3 is made up of 13 amino acids. V was clipped by 1 base and J by 5 bases, with 9 bases between them. For the CDR3, the DNA is TGTGCCAGCAGCTTAGAGCTGAGGGACGAGCAGTACTTC. Translation gives CASSLELRDEQYF.

This clonotype was counted between two and nine times. V and J are TRBV29-1 and TRBJ2-3; TRBD2 matches at 11 bases. V dropped 2 bases and J dropped 4; count of bases not matched to a gene: 5. The CDR3 is 15 residues long. Germline V gene data show CDR1 as SQVTM and CDR2 as ANQGSEA. The CDR3 reads CSVETSGGRPDTQYF. The CDR3 region has the DNA TGCAGCGTTGAAACTAGCGGGGGTAGACCAGATACGCAGTATTTT.

This clonotype has just a few counts. DNA for the CDR3: TGTGCCAGCAGCCTGTGGGCCAGCCAAGAGACCCAGTACTTC. Amino acids: CASSLWASQETQYF. The chain employs TRBV6-2 or TRBV6-3 and TRBJ2-5; no clear D. The CDR3 runs 14 residues. Germline loops: CDR1 MNHEY, CDR2 SVGEGT. The V and J ends lost 6 bases and 1 base respectively, with 12 bases between them.

The chain joins TRBV7-8 to TRBJ2-1, with 8 bases fitting TRBD2. Germline trimming cut 5 bases from V and 8 bases from J; bases unmatched to any gene: 14. The germline V gene encodes CDR1 SGHVS and CDR2 FQNEAQ. The length of the CDR3 is 16 residues. CDR3: CASSPRGAGAMDEQFF. CDR3 DNA sequence: TGTGCCAGCAGCCCCCGGGGAGCGGGGGCTATGGATGAGCAGTTCTTC. The complete variable domain, with remaining parts taken from reference TRBV7-8 and TRBJ2-1, reads GAGVSQSPRYKVAKRGQDVALRCDPISGHVSLFWYQQALGQGPEFLTYFQNEAQLDKSGLPSDRFFAERPEGSVSTLKIQRTQQEDSAVYLCASSPRGAGAMDEQFFGPGTRLTVL.

To note about this clonotype: A read error may account for a junction end that differs from germline. This rearrangement joins TRBV5-1 to TRBJ2-1, with D maybe TRBD2 (6 bases). Germline CDR1 SGHRS, CDR2 YFSETQ. The CDR3 totals 16 residues. CDR3: CASSLGTTSGWNGQFF. The DNA of the CDR3 is TGCGCCAGCAGCTTGGGGACTACATCTGGTTGGAATGGGCAGTTCTTC.

The chain uses TRBV5-1 and TRBJ1-2; D is undetermined. The germline V and J ends were trimmed by 0 bases and 9 bases, with 21 bases remaining between them. Germline lookup yields CDR1 SGHRS and CDR2 YFSETQ. The CDR3 spans 16 residues. The CDR3 DNA reads TGCGCCAGCAGCTTGGCCCAGAGTCCCGGGCCCGGAAGCTACACCTTC. It codes for CASSLAQSPGPGSYTF.

V usage is TRBV5-1 and J usage is TRBJ1-1; D might be TRBD1 (5 bases). The CDR3 runs to 15 residues. Between the trimmed V and J ends, which lost 4 bases and 7 bases, there was a span of 20 bases. Germline values: CDR1 SGHRS, CDR2 YFSETQ. The CDR3 sequence is CASSPRVGVDGEAFF. CDR3 DNA sequence: TGCGCCAGCAGCCCCAGGGTAGGGGTTGACGGTGAAGCTTTCTTT.

Remarks on this clonotype: A much larger clone differs by one base, so this may be a read error. V gene TRBV5-1 combines with J gene TRBJ2-4; no reliable D call. This CDR3 comprises 13 residues. With 2 bases removed from V and 13 bases from J, the gap between germline ends came to 16 bases. Germline values: CDR1 SGHRS, CDR2 YFSETQ. The CDR3 DNA is TGCGCCAGCAGCTTTGCCTATAGCTACAAGCAGTACTTC. It yields the protein CASSFAYSYKQYF.

V usage is TRBV2 and J usage is TRBJ2-7; D may be TRBD2 (5 bases). The CDR3 is made up of 13 amino acids. V shed 10 bases and J shed 0 bases, with 13 bases lying between them. CDR1 is SNHLY, CDR2 FYNNEI, per germline. This chain's CDR3 is CATGEWSSYEQYF. The CDR3 DNA is TGTGCCACCGGGGAGTGGAGCTCCTACGAGCAGTACTTC.

This sequence joins TRBV14 and TRBJ2-1, with D possibly TRBD2 on 5 matching bases. The V gene's germline CDR1 is SGHDN and CDR2 FVKESK. V gave up 3 bases and J gave up 10 bases, with 13 bases separating them. The CDR3 runs 13 residues. The DNA of the CDR3 is TGTGCCAGCAGCCAGAACCTAGCCGGGGAGCAGTTCTTC. Encoded protein: CASSQNLAGEQFF.

This chain links TRBV6-2 or TRBV6-3 with TRBJ2-1, with 11 bases aligning to TRBD2. J gave up 8 bases and V 4 bases, and 7 bases lay outside the gene matches. This CDR3 comprises 15 residues. Germline CDR1 reads MNHEY; CDR2 reads SVGEGT. In nucleotides, the CDR3 is TGTGCCAGCAGTTGGGGACTAGCGGACGGCGATGAGCAGTTCTTC. It encodes CASSWGLADGDEQFF.

The J gene is TRBJ2-2, the V gene TRBV9; no reliable D call. This CDR3 comprises 14 residues. Germline values: CDR1 SGDLS, CDR2 YYNGEE. V shed 5 bases and J shed 0 bases, with 8 bases lying between them. CDR3 loop: CASRSMTNTGELFF. The DNA for the CDR3 is TGTGCCAGCAGATCGATGACGAACACCGGGGAGCTGTTTTTT.